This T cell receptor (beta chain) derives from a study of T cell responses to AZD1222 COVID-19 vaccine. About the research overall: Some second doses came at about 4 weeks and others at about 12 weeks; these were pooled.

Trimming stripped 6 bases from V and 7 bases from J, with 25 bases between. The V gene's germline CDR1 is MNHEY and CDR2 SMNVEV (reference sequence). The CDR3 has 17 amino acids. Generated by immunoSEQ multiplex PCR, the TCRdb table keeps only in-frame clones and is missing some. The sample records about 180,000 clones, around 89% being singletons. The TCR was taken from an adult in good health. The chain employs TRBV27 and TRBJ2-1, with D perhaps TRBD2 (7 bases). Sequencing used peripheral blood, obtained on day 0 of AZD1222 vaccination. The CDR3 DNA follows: TGTGCCAGCAGCTTTGCCGGGGGGCCCGGGGTTGGGAATGAGCAGTTCTTC. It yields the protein CASSFAGGPGVGNEQFF.